The sequence of this T cell receptor (beta chain) was determined in a study of regulatory T cells in long-lasting Graves disease. Time point in this sample: newly diagnosed GD, antithyroid drugs for less than 3 months. The TCR library used RNA extracted from PBMCs. All patients originated from an endocrinology department located in Xi'an, China. The CDR3 sequence is 13 residues long. Trimming removed 5 bases at V and 0 bases at J, with 8 bases between. The V gene's germline CDR1 is SGHRS and CDR2 YFSETQ. This clonotype occurred a few times. Its antigen is still unknown. HTBI primers from iRepertoire and Arm-PCR of CDR3 regions yielded the TCR beta libraries. MiXCR, applied by TCRdb to the multiplex PCR reads, yields one record per CDR3 protein. This sample has a few hundred thousand distinct CDR3 sequences, with around 20% found just once. Study-wide points: Persistent disease showed a preference for TRBV28, TRBJ1-2 and TRBJ2-5.

This material consisted of peripheral blood mononuclear cells (PBMCs), taken at new diagnosis, from a patient treated with antithyroid drugs. The clonotype was recovered from a female donor with Graves disease. The V and J genes are TRBV5-1 and TRBJ1-2; D uncertain. The CDR3 region is CASRPPANYGYTF. The CDR3 DNA sequence: TGCGCCAGCAGGCCACCGGCTAACTATGGCTACACCTTC.